This TCR beta chain is from a study of T cells in Graves' hyperthyroidism and ophthalmopathy. Findings and limits, study-wide: The model predicted ophthalmopathy a median around 6.5 months before onset. Blood also held most thyroid clonotypes expanded beyond 0.001.

A note on this clonotype: Its antigen is unidentified.

Patients were excluded for uncontrolled infection, other autoimmune disease, pregnancy or lactation. Clinical symptoms, serum thyroxine and TRAb, thyroid ultrasound and orbital computed tomography were used for the diagnoses. J lost 4 bases, V lost 1 base, and 4 bases had no gene match. The CDR3 is 13 amino acids. CDR1 is DFQATT and CDR2 is SNEGSKA in the germline V gene (reference sequence). RNA transcripts gave rise to amplified TCR beta CDR3 regions. HTBI primers were employed in a first-round RT-PCR of the TCR CDR3. TCRdb re-called the multiplex PCR reads through MiXCR, storing one row per CDR3 protein. The sample lists approximately 590,000 distinct CDR3 sequences, about half occurring once.

The TCR comes from a young woman with Graves' hyperthyroidism. The sample taken for sequencing was peripheral blood or thyroid tissue (not recorded which). The chain recombines TRBV20-1 with TRBJ2-7; 7 bases map to TRBD1. CDR3 in DNA: TGCAGTGCTAGAGGGGCAGGGGGTTACGAGCAGTACTTC. Translation: CSARGAGGYEQYF.